The next 30 T cell receptor beta chains were all read from a single sample in a study of T cell clonotyping in hematopoietic cell transplantation (dated by TCRdb to 2020 to 2023). Receptor libraries were prepared by the immunoSEQ multiplex PCR assay. The clones in this table, taken by TCRdb from immuneACCESS, are in-frame only. Not every clone is retained; where verified, under half of the shortfall comes from an unresolved V gene, and the cause of the rest is unknown. The sample table lists about 9,400 clones, about 79% of them with a count of one. Of the sample, about a sixth falls within the top ten clones. This specimen's time point label, per the study, means: 180 days after allo-HCT. This specimen was PBMCs, taken 180 days after allogeneic stem cell transplant. The source of these receptors is a male patient between 35 and 55 years old who had an allogeneic stem cell transplant from a related donor, so the T cells may come from the graft donor. Some clones in this sample may be carry-over from other donors' samples.

This clone was observed a handful of times. The gene calls are TRBV19 and TRBJ2-2; D possibly corresponds to TRBD2 (5 bases). In germline, CDR1 is LNHDA, CDR2 SQIVND (reference sequence). V lost 3 bases and J 6 bases, leaving 8 bases between the germline ends. This CDR3 has 13 residues. The CDR3 DNA sequence: TGTGCCAGTAGTATGTCTAGCTCCGGGGAGCTGTTTTTT. Translation gives CASSMSSSGELFF. Supplemented by reference TRBV19 and TRBJ2-2, the full variable domain reads DGGITQSPKYLFRKEGQNVTLSCEQNLNHDAMYWYRQDPGQGLRLIYYSQIVNDFQKGDIAEGYSVSREKKESFPLTVTSAQKNPTAFYLCASSMSSSGELFFGEGSRLTVL.

The chain links TRBV5-1 to TRBJ2-5; D is unresolved. The length of the CDR3 is 15 residues. The germline V and J ends were trimmed by 4 bases and 1 base, with 14 bases remaining between them. Germline V gives CDR1 SGHRS, CDR2 YFSETQ. The CDR3 DNA is TGCGCCAGCAGCCGGTCCGCTGGAGCCCAAGAGACCCAGTACTTC. This codes for CASSRSAGAQETQYF.

The chain is built from TRBV30 and TRBJ1-1, with D uncertain. CDR3 length: 14 residues. CDR1 and CDR2 from the germline V gene are GTSNPN and SVGIG (reference sequence). V shed 4 bases and J shed 1 base, with 13 bases lying between them. DNA for the CDR3: TGTGCCTGGAACATTCTCAAGAGGAACACTGAAGCTTTCTTT. Protein sequence: CAWNILKRNTEAFF.

This clone was recorded only once. This sequence joins TRBV7-7 and TRBJ2-7; the D call may be TRBD1 or TRBD2 (5 bases each). The CDR3 is made up of 13 amino acids. V dropped 4 bases and J dropped 2 bases, with 9 bases sitting between them. Germline V gene lookup returns CDR1 SSHAT and CDR2 FNYEAQ (reference sequence). This CDR3 reads CASSSGRTYEQYF. The CDR3 DNA is TGTGCCAGCAGCTCGGGACGAACCTACGAGCAGTACTTC.

The chain uses TRBV7-2 and TRBJ2-7; D gene unclear. Germline CDR1 SGHTA, CDR2 FQGNSA. Trimming took 2 bases from V and 7 from J, leaving 9 bases between them. This CDR3 is built from 12 residues. The CDR3 here is CASSLNLGEQYF. In DNA, the CDR3 is TGTGCCAGCAGCTTAAATCTGGGGGAGCAGTACTTC.

Concerning this clone itself: One end of the junction varies from germline; a read error may be responsible. This chain connects TRBV7-9 to TRBJ2-7; 9 positions agree with TRBD1. The CDR3 has 16 residues. Germline-derived CDR1 and CDR2 are SEHNR and FQNEAQ (reference sequence). CDR3 nucleotides: TGTGCCAGCAGTTTAGCCACCGGGACAGGGACGTACGAGCAGTACTTC. Residues: CASSLATGTGTYEQYF.

The V call is TRBV30, the J call TRBJ1-6, with D possibly TRBD1 on 6 matching bases. Germline assignment: CDR1 GTSNPN and CDR2 SVGIG (reference sequence). The CDR3 has 13 amino acids. V was cut by 2 bases and J by 9 bases, with 11 bases left in between. The CDR3 loop reads CAWSHGGVSPLHF. CDR3 in DNA: TGTGCCTGGAGTCACGGGGGCGTTTCACCCCTCCACTTT.

Comment on this clone: An end of the junction differs from the germline gene, which may be a read error. The V call is TRBV28, the J call TRBJ2-7; TRBD1 aligns across 9 bases. Germline V lookup: CDR1 MDHEN, CDR2 SYDVKM. The CDR3 spans 12 residues. The CDR3 spells CASSLPGTGRHF. Written as DNA, the CDR3 is TGTGCCAGCAGCCTTCCCGGGACAGGGAGACACTTC. The complete variable domain, with remaining parts taken from reference TRBV28 and TRBJ2-7, reads DVKVTQSSRYLVKRTGEKVFLECVQDMDHENMFWYRQDPGLGLRLIYFSYDVKMKEKGDIPEGYSVSREKKERFSLILESASTNQTSMYLCASSLPGTGRHFGPGTRLTVT.

J is TRBJ2-7 and V is TRBV19, with 9 bases lining up with TRBD1. V dropped 4 bases and J dropped 5; count of bases not matched to a gene: 12. Per the germline V gene, CDR1 is LNHDA and CDR2 is SQIVND (reference sequence). The CDR3 has 16 amino acids. The CDR3: CASSTSDRGWIDEQYF. Here the CDR3 DNA reads TGTGCCAGTAGTACCTCGGACAGGGGTTGGATCGACGAGCAGTACTTC.

V gene TRBV6-6 combines with J gene TRBJ1-3; D might be TRBD1 (6 bases). The CDR3 runs 14 residues. V was clipped by 6 bases and J by 1 base, with 10 bases between them. CDR1 MNHNY and CDR2 SVGAGI come from the germline V gene (reference sequence). CDR3 nucleotides: TGTGCCAGCAGAAACAGGGATTCTGGAAACACCATATATTTT. Protein product: CASRNRDSGNTIYF.

The CDR3 loop is CASSLLGGRNYGYTF. CDR3 DNA sequence: TGTGCCAGCAGTTTACTAGGAGGACGTAACTATGGCTACACCTTC. This chain connects TRBV28 to TRBJ1-2; D remains ambiguous. Germline V gene lookup returns CDR1 MDHEN and CDR2 SYDVKM. The CDR3 length is 15 residues. V was clipped by 2 bases and J by 1 base, with 11 bases between them.

V and J are TRBV4-3 and TRBJ2-4, with 10 bases lining up with TRBD1. The germline V gene encodes CDR1 LGHNA and CDR2 YSLEER. The junction had 6 bases not matched to a gene; V was cut back by 0 bases and J by 7 bases. The length of the CDR3 is 16 residues. CDR3: CASSQDRTGGLNIQYF. The CDR3 DNA reads as TGCGCCAGCAGCCAAGACCGGACAGGGGGTTTGAACATTCAGTACTTC.

V is TRBV5-6 and J is TRBJ2-1; possibly TRBD2 for D (7 bases). Trimming shortened V by 2 bases and J by 6 bases, and 12 bases separated the two germline ends. CDR1 and CDR2 from the germline V gene are SGHDT and YYEEEE. The CDR3 totals 14 residues. In DNA form, the CDR3 reads TGTGCCAGCAGCTTCTGGGGGGGCCGCAATGAGCAGTTCTTC. Protein: CASSFWGGRNEQFF.

V usage is TRBV5-1 and J usage is TRBJ2-3; D may correspond to TRBD1 or TRBD2 (5 bases each). The CDR3 contains 15 residues. Trimming left V 0 bases short and J 5 bases short, with 13 bases between. The V gene's germline CDR1 is SGHRS and CDR2 YFSETQ. DNA of the CDR3: TGCGCCAGCAGCTTGGCGTCGGTGAGGGGAGATACGCAGTATTTT. It codes for CASSLASVRGDTQYF. Full variable domain (rest looked up from reference TRBV5-1 and TRBJ2-3): KAGVTQTPRYLIKTRGQQVTLSCSPISGHRSVSWYQQTPGQGLQFLFEYFSETQRNKGNFPGRFSGRQFSNSRSEMNVSTLELGDSALYLCASSLASVRGDTQYFGPGTRLTVL.

The rearrangement joins TRBV25-1 to TRBJ1-2; 9 bases are a match to TRBD1. Germline loops: CDR1 MGHDK, CDR2 SYGVNS. This CDR3 comprises 13 residues. V lost 4 bases and J lost 7; bases outside the gene matches: 4. Here the CDR3 reads CASSGRDRAGYTF. Written as DNA, the CDR3 is TGTGCCAGCAGTGGAAGGGACAGGGCTGGCTACACCTTC.

The J gene is TRBJ1-2, the V gene TRBV5-6, with D possibly matching TRBD1 (6 bases). Trimming cost V 2 bases and J 7 bases, with 12 bases left between them. Per the germline V gene, CDR1 is SGHDT and CDR2 is YYEEEE. This CDR3 has 13 amino acids. CDR3 in DNA: TGTGCCAGCAGCTTTGGGACATCTCTTGGCTACACCTTC. Translating it yields CASSFGTSLGYTF.

The rearrangement links TRBV6-1 to TRBJ2-3, with TRBD2 matching 11 bases. CDR3 length equals 19 residues. The germline V gene has CDR1 MNHNS and CDR2 SASEGT. The V gene end was trimmed by 4 bases and the J gene end by 6 bases; junction bases not matched to a gene: 18. The CDR3 sequence is CASSVVSLSLAGDGDTQYF. The CDR3 coding sequence is TGTGCCAGCAGTGTCGTATCCCTCTCACTAGCGGGGGACGGCGATACGCAGTATTTT.

CDR3 in amino acids: CASIFRRGDTQYF. Written as DNA, the CDR3 is TGCGCCAGCATTTTTAGAAGAGGGGATACGCAGTATTTT. The chain employs TRBV5-1 and TRBJ2-3, with D perhaps matching TRBD2 (5 bases). The V gene's germline CDR1 is SGHRS and CDR2 YFSETQ. With 6 bases removed from V and 6 bases from J, the gap between germline ends came to 14 bases. The CDR3 covers 13 residues. The full variable domain, with the rest looked up from reference TRBV5-1 and TRBJ2-3, is KAGVTQTPRYLIKTRGQQVTLSCSPISGHRSVSWYQQTPGQGLQFLFEYFSETQRNKGNFPGRFSGRQFSNSRSEMNVSTLELGDSALYLCASIFRRGDTQYFGPGTRLTVL.

The V call is TRBV6-6, the J call TRBJ1-2; 9 bases agree with TRBD1. The J segment lost 13 bases and the V segment lost 5 bases, leaving 14 bases of the junction unmatched. The CDR3 contains 14 residues. Germline V CDR1 and CDR2: MNHNY, SVGAGI (reference sequence). DNA of the CDR3: TGTGCCAGCAGTCTGATATCCGGGACAGGGCCTTCCACCTTC. Amino acids: CASSLISGTGPSTF.

This chain uses TRBV27 with TRBJ2-3; D gene unclear. CDR3 length equals 13 residues. Trimming took 6 bases from V and 0 from J, leaving 7 bases between them. Germline CDR1 MNHEY, CDR2 SMNVEV (reference sequence). CDR3 nucleotides: TGTGCCAGCAGCCTGGCTAGCACAGATACGCAGTATTTT. This sequence encodes CASSLASTDTQYF.

V and J are TRBV29-1 and TRBJ2-5; tentatively, D is TRBD2 (5 bases). This CDR3 is built from 14 residues. V lost 3 bases, J lost 5 bases, and 16 bases lay in between. Per germline, CDR1 SQVTM and CDR2 ANQGSEA. The CDR3 spells CSVDVSGQRETQYF. In DNA, the CDR3 is TGCAGCGTTGATGTTTCTGGTCAGCGGGAGACCCAGTACTTC. Supplemented by reference TRBV29-1 and TRBJ2-5, the full variable domain reads SAVISQKPSRDICQRGTSLTIQCQVDSQVTMMFWYRQQPGQSLTLIATANQGSEATYESGFVIDKFPISRPNLTFSTLTVSNMSPEDSSIYLCSVDVSGQRETQYFGPGTRLLVL.

This clone is a singleton in its sample. The chain is built from TRBV28 and TRBJ2-6; no clear D. Looked up from germline, CDR1 is MDHEN and CDR2 is SYDVKM. CDR3 length equals 13 residues. V lost 4 bases and J lost 0, with 1 base in between. The CDR3 here is CASSYSGANVLTF. CDR3 DNA: TGTGCCAGCAGTTACTCTGGGGCCAACGTCCTGACTTTC.

The V gene is TRBV30, the J gene TRBJ1-6, with 8 nucleotides matching TRBD1. The CDR3 extends over 15 amino acids. The V gene's germline CDR1 is GTSNPN and CDR2 SVGIG (reference sequence). V lost 6 bases and J lost 3; bases outside the gene matches: 7. The CDR3 protein is CACLTGALYNSPLHF. The CDR3 nucleotides are TGTGCCTGCTTGACAGGGGCCCTCTATAATTCACCCCTCCACTTT.

The chain is built from TRBV27 and TRBJ1-2; 7 positions agree with TRBD1. Trimming took 3 bases from V and 8 from J; bases not matched to a gene: 6. CDR1 is MNHEY, CDR2 SMNVEV, per germline (reference sequence). The CDR3 has 13 residues. The CDR3, as DNA: TGTGCCAGCAGTTTGTGGCAGGGGGGAGGCTACACCTTC. Its translation: CASSLWQGGGYTF.

The chain is built from TRBV29-1 and TRBJ2-2, with 9 positions matching TRBD2. The V segment lost 0 bases and the J segment 7 bases; nucleotides outside the gene matches: 15. The CDR3 loop spans 18 amino acids. Germline V gene sequence: CDR1 SQVTM, CDR2 ANQGSEA. CDR3 amino acids: CSVEDPRGGAFGIGELFF. The CDR3 DNA is TGCAGCGTTGAAGATCCGCGCGGGGGGGCCTTCGGGATCGGGGAGCTGTTTTTT.

The V and J genes are TRBV7-6 and TRBJ2-5, with D maybe TRBD2 (6 bases). This CDR3 contains 15 residues. CDR1 is SGHVS, CDR2 FNYEAQ, per germline. V was clipped by 5 bases and J by 2 bases, with 15 bases between them. CDR3 nucleotides: TGTGCCAGCAGCCGAAGTCGGGACTCACAAGAGACCCAGTACTTC. Translated, it gives CASSRSRDSQETQYF.

The CDR3 DNA follows: TGTGCCAGCGCTCGGACAGGGAACCTCTATGGCTACACCTTC. Its translation is CASARTGNLYGYTF. This chain connects TRBV5-8 to TRBJ1-2, with 8 bases identical to TRBD1. The CDR3 is made up of 14 amino acids. V dropped 7 bases and J dropped 4; count of bases not matched to a gene: 9. CDR1 SGHTS and CDR2 YDEGEE come from the germline V gene. Variable domain in full (rest from reference TRBV5-8 and TRBJ1-2): EAGVTQSPTHLIKTRGQQATLRCSPISGHTSVYWYQQALGLGLQFLLWYDEGEERNRGNFPPRFSGRQFPNYSSELNVNALELEDSALYLCASARTGNLYGYTFGSGTRLTVV.

The chain employs TRBV7-2 and TRBJ2-5; D might be TRBD1 (7 bases). CDR3 size: 16 residues. Deletions cut 2 bases from V and 2 bases from J, with 15 bases between. Germline V gives CDR1 SGHTA, CDR2 FQGNSA. The CDR3 bases are TGTGCCAGCAGCTTAAGGGGCGGGACAGATCAAGAGACCCAGTACTTC. It is translated as CASSLRGGTDQETQYF.

This clone was picked up a small number of times. The chain couples TRBV5-1 to TRBJ2-2; TRBD1 aligns across 11 bases. CDR3 length: 17 amino acids. Germline values: CDR1 SGHRS, CDR2 YFSETQ. V lost 0 bases, J lost 5 bases, and 6 bases stayed unmatched. CDR3 bases: TGCGCCAGCAGCTTGGGACTGGACAGGGGGCGTACCGGGGAGCTGTTTTTT. This codes for CASSLGLDRGRTGELFF.

This clone was detected only once. This rearrangement joins TRBV19 to TRBJ2-7, with no clear D. CDR1 is LNHDA, CDR2 SQIVND, per germline (reference sequence). V was pared by 4 bases and J by 0 bases, with 7 bases between. The CDR3 length is 13 residues. CDR3 DNA: TGTGCCAGTAGTAGCCCCTACTCCTACGAGCAGTACTTC. It is translated as CASSSPYSYEQYF.